These 14 T cell receptor beta chains were sequenced from one sample in a study of T-cell reconstitution after alpha-beta-depleted transplantation in children. Construction of the TCRbeta library involved unique molecular identifiers. TCRdb reanalysed the PCR reads using MiXCR and keeps one entry per CDR3 protein. The data contain about 500,000 distinct CDR3 sequences, approximately 32% of them singletons. The sequenced sample was PBMCs from the stem cell graft donor, obtained from the stem cell graft. The source of these receptors is a human donor who donated a stem cell graft to a child with aplastic anemia.

The table lists this clonotype with a few counts. The gene calls are TRBV7-2 and TRBJ1-1; D is possibly TRBD1 (5 bases). The germline V gene encodes CDR1 SGHTA and CDR2 FQGNSA. The V and J ends lost 4 bases and 2 bases respectively, with 11 bases between them. The CDR3 sequence is 14 residues long. The CDR3 region has the DNA TGTGCCAGCAGCTCCAGACGGGACAACACTGAAGCTTTCTTT. Protein product: CASSSRRDNTEAFF.

This clonotype was recorded a few times. This sequence joins TRBV7-2 and TRBJ2-7; TRBD2 might be the D (6 bases). The germline V gene encodes CDR1 SGHTA and CDR2 FQGNSA. V lost 1 base, J lost 7 bases, and 14 bases lay in between. The CDR3 length is 14 residues. CDR3 DNA sequence: TGTGCCAGCAGCTTAGGGCCCTCCGCGGGGGAGCAGTACGTC. Its translation: CASSLGPSAGEQYV.

V is TRBV25-1 and J is TRBJ1-2; D call uncertain. The ends were cut back, 7 bases at V and 2 bases at J, with 11 bases in the middle. The germline CDR1 and CDR2 sequences are MGHDK and SYGVNS. The CDR3 is made up of 13 amino acids. The CDR3 loop reads CASIGQTNYGYTF. CDR3 in DNA: TGTGCCAGCATCGGTCAGACGAACTATGGCTACACCTTC.

This rearrangement joins TRBV7-2 to TRBJ2-5; a weak D match, TRBD2 (5 bases). Trimming removed 2 bases from V and 7 bases from J, with 11 bases in between. This CDR3 is built from 13 residues. In germline, CDR1 is SGHTA, CDR2 FQGNSA. The CDR3 spells CASSLTSIVTQYF. CDR3 coding DNA: TGTGCCAGCAGCTTAACTAGTATCGTGACCCAGTACTTC. The entire variable domain, with the rest obtained from reference TRBV7-2 and TRBJ2-5, is as follows: GAGVSQSPSNKVTEKGKDVELRCDPISGHTALYWYRQSLGQGLEFLIYFQGNSAPDKSGLPSDRFSAERTGGSVSTLTIQRTQQEDSAVYLCASSLTSIVTQYFGPGTRLLVL.

The chain combines TRBV12-3 or TRBV12-4 with TRBJ2-7; D possibly corresponds to TRBD1 (5 bases). V dropped 10 bases and J dropped 0 bases, with 10 bases sitting between them. This CDR3 is built from 12 residues. The CDR3 DNA follows: TGTGCCACAGGGCGTGACTCCTACGAGCAGTACTTC. This translates into CATGRDSYEQYF.

A word on this clonotype: A much more abundant neighbour one base away suggests this may be a read error. This chain connects TRBV29-1 to TRBJ2-5, with D perhaps TRBD1 (5 bases). The CDR3 loop spans 15 amino acids. Per the germline V gene, CDR1 is SQVTM and CDR2 is ANQGSEA. DNA for the CDR3: TGCATCGTTGAAGGTGGAAAAGGGGTTGCGGAGACCCAGTACTTC. This translates into CIVEGGKGVAETQYF.

This clonotype was found a few times. The CDR3 coding sequence is TGTGCCAGCAGCCCTGATAGGGGGGGCGGGTTCTACACTGAAGCTTTCTTT. It encodes CASSPDRGGGFYTEAFF. The chain joins TRBV7-9 to TRBJ1-1, with a possible D match to TRBD1 (6 bases). V lost 5 bases, J lost 3 bases, and 22 bases lay in between. This CDR3 is built from 17 residues. Germline V lookup: CDR1 SEHNR, CDR2 FQNEAQ (reference sequence).

This chain links TRBV5-1 with TRBJ2-2; 8 bases match TRBD2. The CDR3 runs 16 residues. J was trimmed by 0 bases and V by 7 bases; bases with no gene match: 8. Germline CDR1 and CDR2: SGHRS and YFSETQ. As DNA, the CDR3 is TGCGCCAGCGCCGAGCAGGGACTAGCGAACACCGGGGAGCTGTTTTTT. Translation gives CASAEQGLANTGELFF.

The rearrangement joins TRBV7-9 to TRBJ1-1; 7 bases fit TRBD1. The CDR3 sequence is 12 residues long. V gave up 4 bases and J gave up 8 bases; unmatched junction bases: 4. Germline-derived CDR1 and CDR2 are SEHNR and FQNEAQ (reference sequence). The DNA for the CDR3 is TGTGCCAGCAGCTGGACAGGCCTCGAAGCTTTCTTT. Its protein is CASSWTGLEAFF.

Only a few counts were recorded for this clonotype. The chain employs TRBV7-2 and TRBJ2-7, with 10 bases identical to TRBD2. Germline CDR1 reads SGHTA; CDR2 reads FQGNSA. The CDR3 is made up of 17 amino acids. J lost 2 bases, V lost 5 bases, and 12 bases had no gene match. The CDR3 loop is CASSVSGSGRPTYEQYF. CDR3 bases: TGTGCCAGCAGCGTTAGCGGTAGCGGGAGGCCTACCTACGAGCAGTACTTC.

The rearrangement links TRBV6-1 to TRBJ1-1; D perhaps matches TRBD1 (5 bases). The germline gives CDR1 MNHNS, CDR2 SASEGT. This CDR3 has 15 amino acids. V lost 8 bases and J lost 2, with 18 bases in between. The CDR3 sequence: CASHLPTTGNTEAFF. As DNA, the CDR3 is TGTGCCAGCCACCTACCGACTACAGGTAACACTGAAGCTTTCTTT.

This clonotype has more than one count but fewer than ten. The chain links TRBV6-2 or TRBV6-3 to TRBJ2-2; D uncertain. Germline values: CDR1 MNHEY, CDR2 SVGEGT. This CDR3 region has 16 residues. Trimming removed 7 bases at V and 3 bases at J, with 18 bases between. CDR3 amino acids: CASNSVDPTYTGELFF. Here the CDR3 DNA reads TGTGCCAGCAACAGTGTGGACCCAACCTACACCGGGGAGCTGTTTTTT.

This chain uses TRBV7-7 with TRBJ2-7; 7 nucleotides agree with TRBD1. In germline, CDR1 is SSHAT, CDR2 FNYEAQ (reference sequence). This CDR3 comprises 13 residues. Losses at the gene ends were 6 bases for V and 2 bases for J; bases not matched to a gene: 4. The chain's CDR3 is CASSYGQAYEQYV. The DNA for the CDR3 is TGTGCCAGCAGTTACGGACAGGCCTACGAGCAGTACGTC.

In its sample, this clonotype was seen a few times. The chain uses TRBV12-3 or TRBV12-4 and TRBJ2-2; 7 nucleotides agree with TRBD1. The CDR3 spans 15 residues. The V and J ends lost 7 bases and 0 bases, in that order; junction bases with no gene match: 5. The CDR3 sequence is CASTPTGSNTGELFF. CDR3 in DNA: TGTGCCAGCACCCCGACAGGGTCGAACACCGGGGAGCTGTTTTTT.